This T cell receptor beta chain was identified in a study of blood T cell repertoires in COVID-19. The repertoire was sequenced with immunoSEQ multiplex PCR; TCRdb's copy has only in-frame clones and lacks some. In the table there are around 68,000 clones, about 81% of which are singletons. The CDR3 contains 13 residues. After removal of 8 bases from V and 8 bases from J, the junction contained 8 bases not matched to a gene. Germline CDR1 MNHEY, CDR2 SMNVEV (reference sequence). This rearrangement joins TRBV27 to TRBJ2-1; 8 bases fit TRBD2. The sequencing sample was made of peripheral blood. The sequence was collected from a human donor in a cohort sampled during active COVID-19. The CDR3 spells CASFDPGGDEQFF. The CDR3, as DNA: TGTGCCAGCTTCGACCCCGGGGGGGATGAGCAGTTCTTC.